The 2 T cell receptor beta chains presented below share a single source sample, sequenced in a study of Ad26.COV2.S vaccination and SARS-CoV-2 variants. TCRdb's table, derived via immunoSEQ multiplex PCR, lists solely in-frame clones and lacks some. Found here are some 350,000 clones, about 90% of them singletons; the top ten hold roughly 3.9%. The input for sequencing was peripheral blood, taken after recovery from COVID-19. The receptors shown here come from a human donor who had recovered from COVID-19.

The chain joins TRBV15 to TRBJ1-1; D is possibly TRBD1 (5 bases). The V gene's germline CDR1 is LNHNV and CDR2 YYDKDF (reference sequence). V lost 4 bases, J lost 6 bases, and 15 bases lay in between. The CDR3 contains 14 residues. CDR3 amino acids: CATSTGEGRAEAFF. The DNA for the CDR3 is TGTGCCACCAGCACAGGAGAGGGGCGCGCTGAAGCTTTCTTT.

In the case of this clone: The final CDR3 position lacks the conserved phenylalanine or tryptophan, pointing to a likely read error. The limits of the CDR3 on the DNA are not certain, so only TCRdb's listed CDR3 is given. The chain uses TRBV12-3 or TRBV12-4 and TRBJ2-3; TRBD2, the table's D call, lacks a check against the DNA. The CDR3 has 13 residues if both end residues are counted. The CDR3 loop is CASSFVGLRSMYL.